A single sample is the source of the 22 T cell receptor beta chains below, sequenced in a study of early T cells in non-severe SARS-CoV-2 infection. Each CDR3 protein is one row after TCRdb ran MiXCR on the 5' RACE reads. The sample carries over 30,000 distinct CDR3 sequences, roughly 5.7% recorded once. Source material: whole blood. The receptors shown here come from an adult who was a healthcare worker with PCR-confirmed SARS-CoV-2 infection or an uninfected control (not recorded which).

In its sample, this clonotype was seen many times. V gene TRBV6-1 combines with J gene TRBJ1-2, with unresolved D. The V end was cut by 4 bases, the J end by 8 bases, with 17 bases between. This CDR3 spans 14 amino acids. Germline V gene sequence: CDR1 MNHNS, CDR2 SASEGT. CDR3 amino acids: CASSVLAESRGYTF. As DNA, the CDR3 is TGTGCCAGCAGTGTCCTCGCGGAGTCACGGGGCTACACCTTC.

This clonotype was seen many times. V gene TRBV27 combines with J gene TRBJ1-5, with a possible D match to TRBD1 (6 bases). This CDR3 has 17 residues. The ends were cut back, 6 bases at V and 4 bases at J, with 22 bases in the middle. Germline V gene data show CDR1 as MNHEY and CDR2 as SMNVEV (reference sequence). The CDR3 loop is CASRPRGGTVGNQPQHF. The CDR3 DNA follows: TGTGCCAGCAGGCCCAGGGGAGGGACGGTCGGGAATCAGCCCCAGCATTTT.

The chain employs TRBV7-9 and TRBJ1-1, with TRBD1 as a possible D gene (6 bases). Trimming stripped 3 bases from V and 5 bases from J, with 10 bases between. CDR3 size: 13 residues. The germline V gene has CDR1 SEHNR and CDR2 FQNEAQ (reference sequence). Written as DNA, the CDR3 is TGTGCCAGCAGCTTCCAGGGGAGGACTGAAGCTTTCTTT. It codes for CASSFQGRTEAFF. The full variable domain, in which reference TRBV7-9 and TRBJ1-1 provide the parts outside the CDR3, is DTGVSQNPRHKITKRGQNVTFRCDPISEHNRLYWYRQTLGQGPEFLTYFQNEAQLEKSRLLSDRFSAERPKGSFSTLEIQRTEQGDSAMYLCASSFQGRTEAFFGQGTRLTVV.

This clonotype was picked up many times. The genes are TRBV29-1 and TRBJ1-1; D is undetermined. With 6 bases removed from V and 8 bases from J, the gap between germline ends came to 16 bases. There are 12 residues in the CDR3. Germline V gene data show CDR1 as SQVTM and CDR2 as ANQGSEA. The CDR3: CSVGLGRFEAFF. The CDR3 DNA reads TGCAGCGTCGGTCTTGGACGTTTCGAAGCTTTCTTT.

At least ten counts were recorded for this clonotype. This chain links TRBV6-6 with TRBJ1-2; D may be TRBD1 (6 bases). The CDR3 covers 14 residues. The V gene lost 0 bases and the J gene lost 8 bases, with 13 bases spanning the gap. Looked up from germline, CDR1 is MNHNY and CDR2 is SVGAGI (reference sequence). CDR3 protein: CASSYSWAGEGYTF. DNA for the CDR3: TGTGCCAGCAGTTACTCCTGGGCAGGGGAAGGCTACACCTTC.

A remark on this clonotype: Being one base from a much bigger clone, this may be a read error. V gene TRBV20-1 combines with J gene TRBJ2-7; 10 nucleotides align to TRBD2. CDR1 is DFQATT, CDR2 SNEGSKA, per germline (reference sequence). The V segment lost 3 bases and the J segment 5 bases; nucleotides outside the gene matches: 19. The CDR3 has 18 residues. The CDR3 coding sequence is TGCAGTGCTAGGCCTACTTCCCCTACTAGCGGGACCCCCCACGAGCAGTACTTC. This codes for CSARPTSPTSGTPHEQYF.

This clonotype has ten or more counts. The rearrangement links TRBV12-3 or TRBV12-4 to TRBJ1-5; TRBD1 might be the D (5 bases). The length of the CDR3 is 15 residues. V was pared by 5 bases and J by 2 bases, with 13 bases between. DNA for the CDR3: TGTGCCAGCAGTCCCCAGGGAGGAGGCAATCAGCCCCAGCATTTT. This gives the protein CASSPQGGGNQPQHF.

V gene TRBV2 combines with J gene TRBJ1-1; a weak D match, TRBD1 (6 bases). The ends were cut back, 6 bases at V and 3 bases at J, with 14 bases in the middle. The germline V gene has CDR1 SNHLY and CDR2 FYNNEI. The CDR3 is 14 amino acids. The CDR3 region has the DNA TGTGCCAGCAGCTGGGGGGGCTCGGACACTGAAGCTTTCTTT. It specifies CASSWGGSDTEAFF.

This clonotype appeared a few times. The chain has TRBV7-9 and TRBJ1-1; weak D call: TRBD1 (5 bases). Germline V gene sequence: CDR1 SEHNR, CDR2 FQNEAQ (reference sequence). Trimming took 5 bases from V and 2 from J, leaving 15 bases between them. The CDR3 runs 15 residues. Here the CDR3 reads CASSPLYGTNTEAFF. In DNA, the CDR3 is TGTGCCAGCAGCCCCCTCTACGGGACCAACACTGAAGCTTTCTTT.

This clonotype qualifies as medium-sized. This sequence joins TRBV27 and TRBJ2-6; D not resolved. From germline, CDR1 is MNHEY and CDR2 SMNVEV (reference sequence). This CDR3 comprises 15 residues. Deletions cut 3 bases from V and 1 base from J, with 7 bases between. The DNA of the CDR3 is TGTGCCAGCAGTTTCACTGGATCTGGGGCCAACGTCCTGACTTTC. The encoded protein is CASSFTGSGANVLTF.

This clonotype came up many times. The rearrangement uses TRBV28 and TRBJ1-6, with TRBD1 matching over 7 bases. The CDR3 runs to 15 residues. Trimming took 1 base from V and 7 from J; bases not matched to a gene: 4. Germline V gives CDR1 MDHEN, CDR2 SYDVKM. The CDR3 region has the DNA TGTGCCAGCAGTTTATCTCGACAGGGCAATTCACCCCTCCACTTT. This gives the protein CASSLSRQGNSPLHF.

This chain joins TRBV20-1 and TRBJ2-5, with 11 bases matching TRBD2. Per the germline V gene, CDR1 is DFQATT and CDR2 is SNEGSKA (reference sequence). V was clipped by 2 bases and J by 1 base; unmatched bases: 9. The length of the CDR3 is 17 residues. The CDR3 DNA sequence: TGCAGTGCTAGAAGGACTAGCGGGCGGGGGCCCCAAGAGACCCAGTACTTC. Its translation: CSARRTSGRGPQETQYF.

This chain joins TRBV20-1 and TRBJ2-7; 9 bases map to TRBD2. V shed 3 bases and J 5 bases; nucleotides not matched to a gene: 8. In germline, CDR1 is DFQATT, CDR2 SNEGSKA (reference sequence). There are 14 residues in the CDR3. The CDR3 region is CSASAGGPRNEQYF. CDR3 bases: TGCAGTGCTAGTGCGGGAGGGCCTAGAAACGAGCAGTACTTC.

The sample holds a few counts of this clonotype. The CDR3 DNA is TGTGCCAGCAGCGTAGACTACAGCTCCTACAATGAGCAGTTCTTC. Its translation is CASSVDYSSYNEQFF. This chain uses TRBV9 with TRBJ2-1, with D unclear. V was clipped by 0 bases and J by 0 bases, with 7 bases between them. The CDR3 has 15 amino acids. CDR1 is SGDLS, CDR2 YYNGEE, per germline. Looking up the rest from reference TRBV9 and TRBJ2-1 gives the full variable domain: DSGVTQTPKHLITATGQRVTLRCSPRSGDLSVYWYQQSLDQGLQFLIQYYNGEERAKGNILERFSAQQFPDLHSELNLSSLELGDSALYFCASSVDYSSYNEQFFGPGTRLTVL.

J is TRBJ2-2 and V is TRBV15; D is possibly TRBD1 or TRBD2 (5 bases each). Trimming took off 3 bases at V and 0 bases at J, with 17 bases between the two ends. Germline lookup yields CDR1 LNHNV and CDR2 YYDKDF (reference sequence). The length of the CDR3 is 18 residues. CDR3 in DNA: TGTGCCACCAGCAGGGGGGTCTTAGCGCTTGCGAACACCGGGGAGCTGTTTTTT. The encoded protein is CATSRGVLALANTGELFF.

V and J are TRBV12-3 or TRBV12-4 and TRBJ2-3; D gene uncertain. V was clipped by 2 bases and J by 0 bases, with 6 bases between them. This CDR3 contains 14 residues. The CDR3 DNA reads TGTGCCAGCAGTTTAAATCCTAGCACAGATACGCAGTATTTT. This encodes CASSLNPSTDTQYF.

This clonotype came up a few times. The J gene is TRBJ2-5, the V gene TRBV11-2; TRBD1 matches at 9 bases. Per germline, CDR1 SGHAT and CDR2 FQNNGV. This CDR3 contains 15 residues. V shed 5 bases and J 3 bases; nucleotides not matched to a gene: 7. This chain's CDR3 is CASSPPGQGEETQYF. CDR3 DNA sequence: TGTGCCAGCAGCCCCCCGGGACAGGGCGAAGAGACCCAGTACTTC. The variable domain in full, with the rest retrieved from reference TRBV11-2 and TRBJ2-5, is EAGVAQSPRYKIIEKRQSVAFWCNPISGHATLYWYQQILGQGPKLLIQFQNNGVVDDSQLPKDRFSAERLKGVDSTLKIQPAKLEDSAVYLCASSPPGQGEETQYFGPGTRLLVL.

The chain links TRBV12-3 or TRBV12-4 to TRBJ2-3; no reliable D call. The V end was cut by 5 bases, the J end by 4 bases, with 13 bases between. The CDR3 is 14 amino acids. CDR3 loop: CASSAPNFADTQYF. For the CDR3, the DNA is TGTGCCAGCAGTGCTCCAAATTTCGCAGATACGCAGTATTTT.

In its sample, this clonotype was seen many times. The chain joins TRBV12-5 to TRBJ1-1; D remains unclear. V lost 1 base, J lost 4 bases, and 7 bases lay in between. The CDR3 totals 13 residues. Germline CDR1 and CDR2: LGHNT and FRNRAP. The CDR3: CASGLGWGTEAFF. The CDR3 DNA reads as TGTGCTAGTGGTTTGGGGTGGGGCACTGAAGCTTTCTTT.

This clonotype was seen a few times. The chain combines TRBV24-1 with TRBJ2-4; perhaps TRBD2 as D (5 bases). With 8 bases removed from V and 7 bases from J, the gap between germline ends came to 14 bases. The CDR3 runs to 13 residues. Germline V gene lookup returns CDR1 KGHDR and CDR2 SFDVKD. The CDR3 DNA reads as TGTGCCACCATATCGTCAAGGGAGAACATTCAGTACTTC. Translating it yields CATISSRENIQYF.

This clonotype turned up a few times. The chain is built from TRBV7-2 and TRBJ2-5, with D tentatively TRBD2 (6 bases). CDR3 size: 21 residues. Germline CDR1 is SGHTA and CDR2 is FQGNSA. The ends were cut back, 3 bases at V and 5 bases at J, with 34 bases in the middle. Written as DNA, the CDR3 is TGTGCCAGCAGCTTGGATCGGAAGTCCCGACTAGTGGGGGGAATAAGGGAGACCCAGTACTTC. Residues: CASSLDRKSRLVGGIRETQYF. The full variable domain, rest sourced from reference TRBV7-2 and TRBJ2-5, is GAGVSQSPSNKVTEKGKDVELRCDPISGHTALYWYRQSLGQGLEFLIYFQGNSAPDKSGLPSDRFSAERTGGSVSTLTIQRTQQEDSAVYLCASSLDRKSRLVGGIRETQYFGPGTRLLVL.

This clonotype was found many times. This rearrangement joins TRBV10-3 to TRBJ2-1; D is possibly TRBD2 (5 bases). Trimming took 2 bases from V and 1 from J, leaving 18 bases between them. The CDR3 is made up of 18 amino acids. Germline assignment: CDR1 ENHRY and CDR2 SYGVKD. The CDR3 nucleotides read TGTGCCATCAGTGAGAGAGCGGCAGGACCCCCTTCCTACAATGAGCAGTTCTTC. Translating gives CAISERAAGPPSYNEQFF.